These T cell receptor beta chains were read from a single sample in a study of T cells after yellow fever vaccination. MiXCR, applied by TCRdb to the 5' RACE reads, yields one record per CDR3 protein. This table has 20,000 to 25,000 distinct CDR3 sequences, less than 5.5% appearing once. Source: PBMCs, either bulk or a sorted T-cell subset (CD4+, CD8+, memory, or dextramer-sorted; not recorded which), taken roughly 47 days after the first yellow fever vaccination. The source of these receptors is a young man who received the YFV17D yellow fever vaccine. Both conserved end residues are part of each CDR3. The D gene is left open where the match is weak.

D	V	length	J	CDR3
NA	TRBV14	17	TRBJ2-7	CASSQDESPGYSYEQYF
TRBD1	TRBV19	17	TRBJ1-1	CASSTWDRGPRCTEAFF
NA	TRBV11-2	15	TRBJ2-2	CASSPQRANTGELFF
NA	TRBV6-1	16	TRBJ2-6	CASSGRALAGANVLTF
TRBD2	TRBV2	15	TRBJ2-5	CASGRSSGGGETQYF
NA	TRBV5-1	14	TRBJ2-5	CASSWGGGKETQYF
TRBD1	TRBV24-1	16	TRBJ1-6	CARRAGTGGGNSPLHF
NA	TRBV20-1	12	TRBJ1-1	CSASRPLHQAFF
NA	TRBV5-1	12	TRBJ1-2	CASSDGGYGYTF
NA	TRBV3-1	14	TRBJ1-1	CASSPSEANTEAFF
TRBD1	TRBV12-3/TRBV12-4	15	TRBJ2-4	CASSPDDRVGDIQYF
TRBD2	TRBV12-3/TRBV12-4	15	TRBJ2-5	CASSFLAGSQETQYF
NA	TRBV7-2	15	TRBJ1-3	CASSPGPFSGNTIYF
NA	TRBV9	16	TRBJ1-6	CASSVGGPSYNSPLHF
TRBD1	TRBV4-2	15	TRBJ1-2	CASSQDPGGDYGYTF
NA	TRBV7-3	13	TRBJ2-1	CASSLTGLGEQFF
TRBD2	TRBV5-6	17	TRBJ2-3	CASSFLSGGPLGDTQYF
TRBD1	TRBV24-1	15	TRBJ2-2	CAASDLRRGIGELFF
TRBD1	TRBV7-8	15	TRBJ2-1	CASSRHRDRVHEQFF
NA	TRBV5-1	13	TRBJ2-3	CATEGEGTDTQYF
TRBD2	TRBV7-4	17	TRBJ2-3	CASWGLAAGGSTDTQYF
NA	TRBV5-6	15	TRBJ2-5	CAISPESHFTETQYF
TRBD1	TRBV5-4	14	TRBJ1-2	CASSRTGGNYGYTF
NA	TRBV9	13	TRBJ2-3	CASSVHPADTQYF
TRBD2	TRBV7-2	15	TRBJ2-3	CASSDPGLAMNTQYF
NA	TRBV20-1	12	TRBJ2-7	CSASLGRYEQYF
TRBD2	TRBV7-2	15	TRBJ2-5	CASSPIRGRVGTQYF
TRBD2	TRBV20-1	16	TRBJ2-1	CSARNIAGGSYNEQFF
TRBD1	TRBV18	15	TRBJ2-2	CASSPGQGDTGELFF
TRBD1	TRBV28	16	TRBJ1-1	CASSYLTGGLNTEAFF
NA	TRBV6-1	14	TRBJ1-2	CASSRGRVNYGYTF
NA	TRBV5-5	16	TRBJ2-4	CASSFIGGLAKNIQYF
TRBD1	TRBV4-2	15	TRBJ2-2	CASSQGQGDTGELFF
TRBD2	TRBV12-3/TRBV12-4	14	TRBJ2-3	CASSPGGSTDTQYF
NA	TRBV11-2	12	TRBJ2-3	CASTWALDTQYF
NA	TRBV28	16	TRBJ2-3	CASSPPGVRSPGTQYF
TRBD1	TRBV7-2	14	TRBJ2-3	CASSSGTGRDTQYF
NA	TRBV4-2	17	TRBJ1-2	CASSQLTRTPLSDGYTF
NA	TRBV7-2	13	TRBJ1-2	CASSPDASWGYTF
TRBD2	TRBV20-1	17	TRBJ2-4	CSARVIAGGPTKNIQYF
TRBD1	TRBV5-5	15	TRBJ1-5	CASSMTGDWNQPQHF
TRBD2	TRBV6-2/TRBV6-3	20	TRBJ2-6	CASSYNARGARTSGANVLTF
NA	TRBV7-6	14	TRBJ2-1	CASSFLGGVDEQFF
TRBD2	TRBV29-1	15	TRBJ2-3	CSVGLAGAFTDTQYF
TRBD2	TRBV27	15	TRBJ2-1	CASSLTSGGYNEQFF
NA	TRBV19	13	TRBJ2-3	CASSIGNTDTQYF
NA	TRBV27	18	TRBJ1-2	CASKTFMTGSKENYGYTF
NA	TRBV4-3	15	TRBJ2-3	CASSPRGGSTDTQYF
TRBD1	TRBV7-2	14	TRBJ1-1	CASSVPGQYTEAFF
NA	TRBV29-1	14	TRBJ2-7	CSVEEDGFSYEQYF
NA	TRBV20-1	14	TRBJ2-3	CSANSGGGWDTQYF